This is a list of T cell receptor beta chains from one sample in a study of OX40 agonist ivuxolimab in advanced cancers. Method: immunoSEQ multiplex PCR; TCRdb's copy keeps in-frame clones and lacks some. In the table there are about 96,000 clones, 84% of which are singletons. The specimen comprised CD4+ or CD8+ T cells sorted from blood, sampled in a trial of the OX40 agonist ivuxolimab. The receptors originated from an adult with an advanced solid tumor such as melanoma, head and neck, liver or kidney cancer. Both conserved end residues are part of each CDR3. Fields, in order: clone size, V gene, J gene, D gene, CDR3 protein, CDR3 DNA. The D gene is left open where the match is weak. Some rows mark clone size as missing; the rest say once, few, many or name a class of expanded clone.

size: NA; V: TRBV4-1; J: TRBJ1-1; D: TRBD1; CDR3: CASSQVPGQDTEAFF; DNA: TGCGCCAGCAGCCAAGTTCCGGGACAGGACACTGAAGCTTTCTTT
size: NA; V: TRBV14; J: TRBJ2-3; D: NA; CDR3: CASSQGTDTQYF; DNA: TGTGCCAGCAGCCAAGGCACAGATACGCAGTATTTT
size: NA; V: TRBV27; J: TRBJ1-4; D: NA; CDR3: CASSHLRLDRSEEKLFF; DNA: TGTGCCAGCAGTCACTTACGACTAGACAGGTCCGAAGAAAAACTGTTTTTT
size: NA; V: TRBV7-9; J: TRBJ2-2; D: TRBD2; CDR3: CASSSGLAGGNAGELFF; DNA: TGTGCCAGCAGCTCTGGACTAGCGGGGGGAAACGCCGGGGAGCTGTTTTTT
size: NA; V: TRBV15; J: TRBJ1-4; D: NA; CDR3: CATLSGTDEKLFF; DNA: TGTGCCACCCTATCGGGGACGGACGAAAAACTGTTTTTT
size: NA; V: TRBV15; J: TRBJ2-5; D: NA; CDR3: CATSPQAGRGETQYF; DNA: TGTGCCACCAGCCCCCAGGCGGGACGCGGAGAGACCCAGTACTTC
size: NA; V: TRBV27; J: TRBJ1-4; D: TRBD1; CDR3: CASSLQGNEKLFF; DNA: TGTGCCAGCAGCCTACAGGGGAACGAAAAACTGTTTTTT
size: once; V: TRBV28; J: TRBJ2-7; D: NA; CDR3: CASSFADPPYEQYF; DNA: TGTGCCAGCAGTTTTGCTGACCCACCCTACGAGCAGTACTTC
size: NA; V: TRBV6-5; J: TRBJ2-7; D: NA; CDR3: CASTSIGGPYEQYF; DNA: TGTGCCAGCACTTCAATTGGGGGGCCTTACGAGCAGTACTTC
size: NA; V: TRBV11-2; J: TRBJ1-6; D: NA; CDR3: CASSLGQALSSYNSPLHF; DNA: TGTGCCAGCAGCTTAGGCCAGGCCCTGAGCTCCTATAATTCACCCCTCCACTTT
size: NA; V: TRBV7-8; J: TRBJ1-2; D: NA; CDR3: CASSSILARDPLSRGYTF; DNA: TGTGCCAGCAGTTCTATTCTGGCTCGGGACCCTTTATCGAGGGGCTACACCTTC
size: once; V: TRBV5-1; J: TRBJ2-1; D: NA; CDR3: CASSLGGFSYNEQFF; DNA: TGCGCCAGCAGCTTGGGCGGGTTCTCCTACAATGAGCAGTTCTTC
size: NA; V: TRBV7-2; J: TRBJ2-7; D: NA; CDR3: CASSLLPLGFFEQYF; DNA: TGTGCCAGCAGCCTACTCCCCCTGGGATTCTTCGAGCAGTACTTC
size: NA; V: TRBV6-1; J: TRBJ1-2; D: NA; CDR3: CASSESGHGYGYTF; DNA: TGTGCCAGCAGTGAATCGGGACACGGCTATGGCTACACCTTC
size: NA; V: TRBV11-2; J: TRBJ1-1; D: TRBD1; CDR3: CASSSRQGREAFF; DNA: TGTGCCAGCAGCTCCCGACAGGGCCGGGAAGCTTTCTTT
size: NA; V: TRBV27; J: TRBJ2-7; D: NA; CDR3: CASSPDRLTLYEQYF; DNA: TGTGCCAGCAGTCCCGACAGGTTGACTCTCTACGAGCAGTACTTC
size: NA; V: TRBV5-6; J: TRBJ2-7; D: TRBD1; CDR3: CASSAPGTDWYEQYF; DNA: TGTGCCAGCAGCGCCCCCGGGACAGATTGGTACGAGCAGTACTTC
size: NA; V: TRBV27; J: TRBJ1-1; D: NA; CDR3: CASILQGGTEAFF; DNA: TGTGCCAGCATCCTACAGGGAGGCACTGAAGCTTTCTTT
size: few; V: TRBV4-1; J: TRBJ1-3; D: NA; CDR3: CASSSGGGNTIYF; DNA: TGCGCCAGCAGCTCGGGCGGTGGAAACACCATATATTTT
size: NA; V: TRBV5-8; J: TRBJ2-7; D: TRBD1; CDR3: CASTEWTGAYF; DNA: TGTGCCAGCACAGAATGGACAGGGGCATACTTC
size: NA; V: TRBV6-4; J: TRBJ2-1; D: TRBD2; CDR3: CASSELAGDNEQFF; DNA: TGTGCCAGCAGTGAGCTAGCGGGGGACAATGAGCAGTTCTTC
size: NA; V: TRBV5-1; J: TRBJ2-3; D: TRBD1; CDR3: CASSTETGAGTDTQYF; DNA: TGCGCCAGCAGCACGGAAACAGGGGCGGGCACAGATACGCAGTATTTT